This T cell receptor (beta chain) was sequenced for a study of blood T cell repertoires in COVID-19. Across the whole study: Specimens from acute and convalescent COVID-19 originated in the United States, Italy and Spain. Nucleic acid was either cDNA or gDNA, and it came from T cells, B-cell-depleted T cells, or PBMCs.

This CDR3 region has 12 residues. The V end lost 8 bases, the J end lost 3 bases, and 10 bases lay between the germline ends. In the study's own analysis: Using reference gene primer amplification, nucleated cell counts were estimated. This table comes from immunoSEQ multiplex PCR, and its TCRdb copy is limited to in-frame clones, with some not included. That table is the source of V, J and clone size, and D and trimming were worked out from the DNA. The repertoire holds 35,000 to 55,000 clones, around 87% seen once, with about 5% in the top ten. This sequence originates from a human donor in a cohort sampled during active COVID-19. The specimen was peripheral blood. J is TRBJ1-1 and V is TRBV12-3 or TRBV12-4; D is perhaps TRBD1 (5 bases). The CDR3 here is CASSGGYTEAFF. The CDR3 DNA is TGTGCCAGCTCCGGGGGGTACACTGAAGCTTTCTTT.